The T cell receptor (beta chain) under discussion was sequenced for a study of CD4 T cells in relation to SARS-CoV-2 and coronaviruses. Germline V CDR1 and CDR2: SGDLS, YYNGEE. Trimming at V came to 2 bases and at J to 5 bases, leaving 5 bases not matched to a gene. This CDR3 region has 14 residues. Unexposed donor CD4+ T cells date from about 2011-2018, before the COVID-19 pandemic. The table came from immunoSEQ multiplex PCR; TCRdb's copy has only in-frame clones and leaves some out. Among some 68,000 clones, just over 90% were seen once, and the ten largest hold 0.23%. The receptor's source is a human donor in good health. Sequenced input: naive CD4+ T cells from PBMCs. Stated subset: naive CD4+ T cells isolated by negative enrichment. The chain couples TRBV9 to TRBJ2-3; 7 nucleotides align to TRBD2. DNA for the CDR3: TGTGCCAGCAGCGTGGGGCCTAGCGGAGATACGCAGTATTTT. Its translation is CASSVGPSGDTQYF.